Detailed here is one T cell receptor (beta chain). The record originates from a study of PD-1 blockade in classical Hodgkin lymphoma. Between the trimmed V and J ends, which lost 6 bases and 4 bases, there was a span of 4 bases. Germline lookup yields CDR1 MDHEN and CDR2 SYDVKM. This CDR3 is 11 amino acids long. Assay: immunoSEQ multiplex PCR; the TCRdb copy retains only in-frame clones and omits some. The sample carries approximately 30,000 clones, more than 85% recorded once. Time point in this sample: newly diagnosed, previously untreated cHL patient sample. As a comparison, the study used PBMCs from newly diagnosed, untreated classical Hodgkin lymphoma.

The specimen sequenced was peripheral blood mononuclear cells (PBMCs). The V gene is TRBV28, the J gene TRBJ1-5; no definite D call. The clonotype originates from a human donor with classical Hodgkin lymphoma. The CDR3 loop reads CASSRNQPQHF. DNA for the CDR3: TGTGCCAGCAGCCGAAATCAGCCCCAGCATTTT.